The text below deals with one TCR beta chain. As yet, its antigen is unknown. MiXCR, run by TCRdb on the RT-PCR reads, gives a single entry per CDR3 protein. The sample records roughly 650,000 distinct CDR3 sequences, more than 15% being singletons. V lost 5 bases to trimming and J lost 1 base, with 8 bases between them. CDR1 and CDR2 (germline): SEHNR, FQNEAQ (reference sequence). The CDR3 consists of 14 residues. This specimen comes from a study of response to subunit inactivated influenza vaccine. Study-level results: T cells newly recruited by each seasonal influenza vaccination are few, the authors suggested.

V gene TRBV7-9 combines with J gene TRBJ1-4; no firm D call. Sequences were derived from PBMCs from blood, sampled roughly 12 days after vaccination. This TCR was sampled from a man between 45 and 60 years old who received an inactivated influenza vaccine. As DNA, the CDR3 is TGTGCCAGCAGCCGAGGTCGAACTAATGAAAAACTGTTTTTT. It is translated as CASSRGRTNEKLFF.